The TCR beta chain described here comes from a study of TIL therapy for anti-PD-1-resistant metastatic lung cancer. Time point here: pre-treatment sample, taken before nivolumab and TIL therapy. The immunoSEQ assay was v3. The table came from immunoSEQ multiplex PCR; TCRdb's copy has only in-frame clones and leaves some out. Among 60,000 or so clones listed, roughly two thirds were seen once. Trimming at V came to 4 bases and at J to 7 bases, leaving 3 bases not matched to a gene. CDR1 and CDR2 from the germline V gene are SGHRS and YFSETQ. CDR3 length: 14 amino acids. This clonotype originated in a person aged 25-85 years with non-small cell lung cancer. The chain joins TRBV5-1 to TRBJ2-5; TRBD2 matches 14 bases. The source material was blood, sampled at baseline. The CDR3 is CASSLGTSGRTQYF. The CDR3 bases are TGCGCCAGCAGCCTCGGGACTAGCGGGAGGACCCAGTACTTC.